Shown below are 24 T cell receptor beta chains from a single sample sequenced in a study of T cells in Graves' hyperthyroidism and ophthalmopathy (dated by TCRdb to the late 2010s). Library preparation employed multiplex PCR. Sequenced using an Illumina HiSeq 2000. TCR beta CDR3 regions were amplified from RNA transcripts. A first-round RT-PCR of the TCR CDR3 used the HTBI primer set with the Qiagen OneStep RT-PCR kit. TCRdb applied fastp at Q25 and MiXCR to the public reads, then kept only in-frame beta chains. When rows share a CDR3 protein, they turn into one entry using the most common DNA and genes. The sample data list 94,000 or so distinct CDR3 sequences, and around 50% of these were observed just once. The top ten constitute 27% of the sample. The material sequenced was blood. Receptors were obtained from a woman in her 40s with Graves' hyperthyroidism.

This clonotype has a count of ten or more. The chain carries TRBV11-2 and TRBJ1-5; no firm D call. Germline CDR1 is SGHAT and CDR2 is FQNNGV. This CDR3 contains 9 residues. V was shortened by 9 bases and J by 9 bases, with 6 bases between the two germline ends. The CDR3 sequence: CARRAPQHF. In nucleotides, the CDR3 is TGTGCCAGACGAGCGCCCCAGCATTTT. The whole variable domain, filled in from reference TRBV11-2 and TRBJ1-5, reads EAGVAQSPRYKIIEKRQSVAFWCNPISGHATLYWYQQILGQGPKLLIQFQNNGVVDDSQLPKDRFSAERLKGVDSTLKIQPAKLEDSAVYLCARRAPQHFGDGTRLSIL.

The chain joins TRBV5-1 to TRBJ1-5; 9 positions match TRBD1. Trimming removed 0 bases from V and 8 bases from J; junction bases left unmatched: 0. The CDR3 extends over 13 amino acids. The germline V gene has CDR1 SGHRS and CDR2 YFSETQ. The CDR3 bases are TGCGCCAGCAGCTTGGGACAGGGGGAGCCCCAGCATTTT. Residues: CASSLGQGEPQHF. Supplemented by reference TRBV5-1 and TRBJ1-5, the full variable domain reads KAGVTQTPRYLIKTRGQQVTLSCSPISGHRSVSWYQQTPGQGLQFLFEYFSETQRNKGNFPGRFSGRQFSNSRSEMNVSTLELGDSALYLCASSLGQGEPQHFGDGTRLSIL.

This clonotype was detected ten times or more. The chain has TRBV20-1 and TRBJ1-1; 8 bases are a match to TRBD1. CDR1 and CDR2 from the germline V gene are DFQATT and SNEGSKA (reference sequence). CDR3 length: 15 amino acids. Unmatched junction bases numbered 9, after V lost 4 bases and J lost 2 bases. DNA for the CDR3: TGCAGTGCTATCAATCCACAGGGGGGAAACACTGAAGCTTTCTTT. Protein product: CSAINPQGGNTEAFF.

The chain recombines TRBV5-1 with TRBJ1-1; D remains ambiguous. This CDR3 is built from 15 residues. Germline CDR1 and CDR2: SGHRS and YFSETQ. V was clipped by 4 bases and J by 2 bases, with 15 bases between them. The CDR3 nucleotides are TGCGCCAGCAGCGGTGACACGACTGGAAACACTGAAGCTTTCTTT. It is translated as CASSGDTTGNTEAFF.

This clonotype has ten or more counts. The V and J genes are TRBV20-1 and TRBJ2-5, with 7 bases matching TRBD1. CDR1 and CDR2 (germline): DFQATT, SNEGSKA (reference sequence). The CDR3 is 12 amino acids. The trim removed 6 bases at V and 7 bases at J, leaving 8 bases unmatched. In DNA form, the CDR3 reads TGCAGTGCCCCAGGACAGGTTGGGACCCAGTACTTC. Protein sequence: CSAPGQVGTQYF.

This clonotype was observed many times. V is TRBV5-8 and J is TRBJ2-7; D is undetermined. Germline V gene sequence: CDR1 SGHTS, CDR2 YDEGEE. The CDR3 runs to 13 residues. Trimming stripped 1 base from V and 7 bases from J, with 12 bases between. CDR3 in DNA: TGTGCCAGCAGCTTGTCTGGGGTGGGGGAGCAGTACTTC. Its translation is CASSLSGVGEQYF.

In regard to this clonotype: An end of the junction differs from the germline gene, which may be a read error. This chain connects TRBV5-6 to TRBJ2-6, with D uncertain. The germline gives CDR1 SGHDT, CDR2 YYEEEE. CDR3 length equals 12 residues. The CDR3 sequence is CASRHTRRTEAF. The CDR3 nucleotides are TGTGCCAGCAGACATACACGTCGCACTGAAGCTTTC.

Comment on this clonotype: This may arise from a read error, as a much more abundant clone is one base away. V gene TRBV11-3 combines with J gene TRBJ1-2; TRBD1 matches 8 bases. The CDR3 is made up of 13 amino acids. The V gene end was trimmed by 11 bases and the J gene end by 8 bases; junction bases not matched to a gene: 13. Germline loops: CDR1 SGHNT, CDR2 YENEEA. The CDR3 reads CAWGSGTGGGYTF. In DNA form, the CDR3 reads TGTGCCTGGGGCTCCGGGACAGGAGGAGGCTACACCTTC.

This clonotype has a count of ten or more. The V call is TRBV9, the J call TRBJ1-2; D perhaps matches TRBD1 (6 bases). The germline V and J ends were trimmed by 3 bases and 4 bases, with 16 bases remaining between them. Germline V gives CDR1 SGDLS, CDR2 YYNGEE. CDR3 length: 15 residues. CDR3 DNA sequence: TGTGCCAGCAGCGCAACAGGGATCGTGACCTATGGCTACACCTTC. Its translation: CASSATGIVTYGYTF. The full variable domain, with the rest looked up from reference TRBV9 and TRBJ1-2, is DSGVTQTPKHLITATGQRVTLRCSPRSGDLSVYWYQQSLDQGLQFLIQYYNGEERAKGNILERFSAQQFPDLHSELNLSSLELGDSALYFCASSATGIVTYGYTFGSGTRLTVV.

This clonotype was found many times. The chain combines TRBV28 with TRBJ2-2; the D gene is possibly TRBD1 (5 bases). The length of the CDR3 is 16 residues. Per the germline V gene, CDR1 is MDHEN and CDR2 is SYDVKM. V lost 3 bases, J lost 7 bases, and 18 bases lay in between. DNA for the CDR3: TGTGCCAGCAGTTTTCCTGACCAGGGAAGGGACGGGGAGCTGTTTTTT. It codes for CASSFPDQGRDGELFF.

There are many counts of this clonotype. This chain links TRBV5-8 with TRBJ2-5, with TRBD2 matching over 7 bases. Germline assignment: CDR1 SGHTS and CDR2 YDEGEE. The CDR3 covers 15 residues. Trimming took 4 bases from V and 3 from J; bases not matched to a gene: 9. The CDR3 bases are TGTGCCAGCAGCGCCACCCCTCTAGCGGAAGAGACCCAGTACTTC. Translating gives CASSATPLAEETQYF.

The rearrangement uses TRBV2 and TRBJ1-4, with 7 bases fitting TRBD1. Germline CDR1 and CDR2: SNHLY and FYNNEI. Trimming removed 8 bases from V and 8 bases from J; junction bases left unmatched: 11. The CDR3 runs to 14 residues. Here the CDR3 DNA reads TGTGCCAGCTGGGGCGGGACAGCGGACGAAAAACTGTTTTTT. Residues: CASWGGTADEKLFF.

On this clonotype: A much more abundant neighbour one base away suggests this may be a read error. The missing conserved phenylalanine or tryptophan at the end of this CDR3 makes a read error likely. J is TRBJ2-3 and V is TRBV5-1; TRBD2 matches 10 bases. This CDR3 is built from 15 residues. With 1 base clipped from V and 4 bases from J, the junction kept 3 bases outside the gene matches. Germline V lookup: CDR1 SGHRS, CDR2 YFSETQ. DNA for the CDR3: TGCGCCAGCAGCTTGAGGAGCGGGAGGGCAGATACGCAGTATCTT. It codes for CASSLRSGRADTQYL.

This clonotype was counted only a few times. V gene TRBV7-9 combines with J gene TRBJ2-3, with D possibly matching TRBD1 (5 bases). Germline loops: CDR1 SEHNR, CDR2 FQNEAQ (reference sequence). The CDR3 spans 15 residues. Trimming shortened V by 5 bases and J by 2 bases, and 14 bases separated the two germline ends. In DNA form, the CDR3 reads TGTGCCAGCAGCCAGAGCAGGGCGGTCACAGATACGCAGTATTTT. Its translation: CASSQSRAVTDTQYF.

This clonotype has only a few counts. The rearrangement joins TRBV27 to TRBJ2-2; 7 nucleotides line up with TRBD1. The junction had 4 bases not matched to a gene; V was cut back by 3 bases and J by 3 bases. The CDR3 has 15 amino acids. Germline CDR1 MNHEY, CDR2 SMNVEV (reference sequence). The DNA of the CDR3 is TGTGCCAGCAGTTTTGGGGACAGATACACCGGGGAGCTGTTTTTT. Protein: CASSFGDRYTGELFF.

The rearrangement uses TRBV20-1 and TRBJ2-7; TRBD2 matches 7 bases. CDR1 DFQATT and CDR2 SNEGSKA come from the germline V gene (reference sequence). V dropped 1 base and J dropped 4; count of bases not matched to a gene: 13. This CDR3 spans 16 amino acids. The CDR3 region has the DNA TGCAGTGCTAGAGGGAATATGGCGGGAGATGGGTACGAGCAGTACTTC. It yields the protein CSARGNMAGDGYEQYF.

Points on this clonotype: This sequence may be a read error, since a much larger clone differs from it by one base. The V call is TRBV6-1, the J call TRBJ1-2; D is possibly TRBD1 (5 bases). Germline CDR1 reads MNHNS; CDR2 reads SASEGT. The CDR3 spans 11 residues. V was cut by 8 bases and J by 6 bases, with 10 bases left in between. The CDR3 spells CASRARDGYTF. As DNA, the CDR3 is TGTGCCAGCCGGGCCAGGGATGGCTACACCTTC.

This chain connects TRBV7-9 to TRBJ1-2, with D possibly TRBD1 on 5 matching bases. The CDR3 spans 14 residues. Between the trimmed V and J ends, which lost 5 bases and 2 bases, there was a span of 12 bases. Per the germline V gene, CDR1 is SEHNR and CDR2 is FQNEAQ (reference sequence). CDR3 nucleotide sequence: TGTGCCAGCAGCCGTACGGAGGGGAACTATGGCTACACCTTC. Encoded protein: CASSRTEGNYGYTF.

As regards this clonotype: Just one base apart from a much larger clone, this may be a read error. The V gene is TRBV2, the J gene TRBJ2-7; the match to TRBD2 covers 8 bases. V trimming: 5 bases; J trimming: 9 bases; junction bases outside the gene matches: 6. Looked up from germline, CDR1 is SNHLY and CDR2 is FYNNEI. The CDR3 is 12 amino acids. Here the CDR3 reads CASSRLANAQYF. CDR3 in DNA: TGTGCCAGCAGTAGACTAGCGAACGCGCAGTACTTC.

The sample holds many counts of this clonotype. This sequence joins TRBV7-2 and TRBJ1-2; TRBD1 might be the D (5 bases). The CDR3 consists of 17 residues. The germline V gene has CDR1 SGHTA and CDR2 FQGNSA. V was shortened by 0 bases and J by 3 bases, with 17 bases between the two germline ends. The CDR3 loop reads CASSLARGGGVHYGYTF. For the CDR3, the DNA is TGTGCCAGCAGCTTAGCCCGGGGGGGAGGGGTACACTATGGCTACACCTTC.

The chain employs TRBV11-2 and TRBJ1-2; tentatively, D is TRBD1 (5 bases). This CDR3 is 13 amino acids long. V was cut by 5 bases and J by 5 bases, with 12 bases left in between. CDR1 and CDR2 (germline): SGHAT, FQNNGV. The CDR3 coding sequence is TGTGCCAGCAGCGTACTTGGGGGATATGGCTACACCTTC. Translating it yields CASSVLGGYGYTF.

This clonotype was seen at least ten times. This chain links TRBV7-3 with TRBJ2-5; a possible D gene is TRBD2 (6 bases). Germline CDR1 is SGHTA and CDR2 is FQGTGA. Trimming pared 0 bases from V and 3 bases from J, leaving 8 bases between. This CDR3 is 14 amino acids long. The CDR3 DNA follows: TGTGCCAGCAGCTTAACTGGCGGGAAAGAGACCCAGTACTTC. It yields the protein CASSLTGGKETQYF.

There are a few counts of this clonotype. This may be a read error: a much more frequent sequence differs by one nucleotide. In this CDR3 the conserved last residue, phenylalanine or tryptophan, is missing, so a read error is likely. This chain joins TRBV29-1 and TRBJ2-7; D is undetermined. The CDR3 totals 13 residues. CDR1 and CDR2 (germline): SQVTM, ANQGSEA. V shed 4 bases and J shed 1 base, with 11 bases lying between them. CDR3 sequence: CSVGESKSYEQYI. CDR3 DNA: TGCAGCGTTGGAGAGTCCAAGTCCTACGAGCAGTACATC.

As regards this clonotype: Lacking the conserved final phenylalanine or tryptophan, this CDR3 likely reflects a read error. V usage is TRBV2 and J usage is TRBJ1-1; unclear D gene. The CDR3 is 13 amino acids. Germline-derived CDR1 and CDR2 are SNHLY and FYNNEI. V was trimmed by 5 bases and J by 0 bases, leaving 7 bases between them. The CDR3 spells CASSLQMNTEAFL. CDR3 coding DNA: TGTGCCAGCAGTTTACAAATGAACACTGAAGCTTTCCTT.